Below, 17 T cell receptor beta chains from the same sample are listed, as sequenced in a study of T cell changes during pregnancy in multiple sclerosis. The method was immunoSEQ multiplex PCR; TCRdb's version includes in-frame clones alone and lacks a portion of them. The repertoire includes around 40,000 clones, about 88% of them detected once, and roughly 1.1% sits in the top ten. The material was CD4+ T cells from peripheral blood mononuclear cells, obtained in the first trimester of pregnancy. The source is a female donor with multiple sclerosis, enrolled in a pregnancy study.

CDR3 in amino acids: CASSQVANAYNEQFF. The CDR3 DNA follows: TGTGCCAGCAGCCAGGTAGCGAATGCCTACAATGAGCAGTTCTTC. The chain recombines TRBV7-9 with TRBJ2-1, with D perhaps TRBD2 (5 bases). This CDR3 has 15 residues. V was shortened by 5 bases and J by 2 bases, with 13 bases between the two germline ends. Germline values: CDR1 SEHNR, CDR2 FQNEAQ (reference sequence).

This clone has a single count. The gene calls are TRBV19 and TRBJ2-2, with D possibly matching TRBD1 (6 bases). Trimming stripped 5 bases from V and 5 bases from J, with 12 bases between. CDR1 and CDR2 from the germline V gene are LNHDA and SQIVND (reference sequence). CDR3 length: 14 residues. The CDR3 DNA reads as TGTGCCAGTAGTTTCAGGGGACGAACCGGGGAGCTGTTTTTT. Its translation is CASSFRGRTGELFF. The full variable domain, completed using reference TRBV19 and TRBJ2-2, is DGGITQSPKYLFRKEGQNVTLSCEQNLNHDAMYWYRQDPGQGLRLIYYSQIVNDFQKGDIAEGYSVSREKKESFPLTVTSAQKNPTAFYLCASSFRGRTGELFFGEGSRLTVL.

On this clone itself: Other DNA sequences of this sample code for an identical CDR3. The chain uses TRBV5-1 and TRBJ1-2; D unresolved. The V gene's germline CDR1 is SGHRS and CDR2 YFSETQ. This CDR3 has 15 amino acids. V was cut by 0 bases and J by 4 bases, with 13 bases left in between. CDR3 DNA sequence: TGCGCCAGCAGCTTGGCCTATGTGGGGAGCTATGGCTACACCTTC. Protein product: CASSLAYVGSYGYTF.

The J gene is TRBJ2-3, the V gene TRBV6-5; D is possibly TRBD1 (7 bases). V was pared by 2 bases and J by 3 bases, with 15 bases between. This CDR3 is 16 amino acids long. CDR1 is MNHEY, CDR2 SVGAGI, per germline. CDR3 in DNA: TGTGCCAGCAGTTACGGTTTTCAGGGGGGAACAGATACGCAGTATTTT. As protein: CASSYGFQGGTDTQYF.

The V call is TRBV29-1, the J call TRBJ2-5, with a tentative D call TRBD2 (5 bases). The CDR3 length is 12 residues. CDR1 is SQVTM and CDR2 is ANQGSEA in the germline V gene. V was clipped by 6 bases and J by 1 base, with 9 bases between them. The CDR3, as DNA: TGCAGCGTGAGGGTATTCCAAGAGACCCAGTACTTC. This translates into CSVRVFQETQYF.

In DNA form, the CDR3 reads TGTGCCAGCAGTGAAACCGGGACAGGGATACCCAATGAGCAGTTCTTC. This sequence encodes CASSETGTGIPNEQFF. V gene TRBV2 combines with J gene TRBJ2-1; 9 bases match TRBD1. The J segment lost 6 bases and the V segment lost 2 bases, leaving 8 bases of the junction unmatched. The CDR3 runs 16 residues. Germline CDR1 is SNHLY and CDR2 is FYNNEI.

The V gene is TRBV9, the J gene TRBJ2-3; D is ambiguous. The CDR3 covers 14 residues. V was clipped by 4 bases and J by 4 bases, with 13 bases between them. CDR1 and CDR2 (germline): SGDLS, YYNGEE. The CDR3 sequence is CASSLRQAPDTQYF. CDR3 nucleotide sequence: TGTGCCAGCAGCTTGCGGCAAGCCCCAGATACGCAGTATTTT.

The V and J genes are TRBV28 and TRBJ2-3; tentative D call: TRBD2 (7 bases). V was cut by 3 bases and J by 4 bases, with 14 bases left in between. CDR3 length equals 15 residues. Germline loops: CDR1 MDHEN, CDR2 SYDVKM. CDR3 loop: CASSFRTGRADTQYF. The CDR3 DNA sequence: TGTGCCAGCAGTTTCCGTACAGGGAGGGCAGATACGCAGTATTTT.

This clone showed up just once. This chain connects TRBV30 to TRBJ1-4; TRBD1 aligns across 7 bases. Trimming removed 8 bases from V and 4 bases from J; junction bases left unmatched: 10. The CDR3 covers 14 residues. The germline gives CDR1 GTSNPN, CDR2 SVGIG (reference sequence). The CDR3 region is CAGIRDSYNEKLFF. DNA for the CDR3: TGTGCCGGTATCCGGGACAGCTATAATGAAAAACTGTTTTTT.

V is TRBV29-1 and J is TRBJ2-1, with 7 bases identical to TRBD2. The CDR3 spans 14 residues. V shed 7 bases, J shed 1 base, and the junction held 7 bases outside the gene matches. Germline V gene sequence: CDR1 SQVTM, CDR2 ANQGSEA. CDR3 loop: CSARLAGSYNEQFF. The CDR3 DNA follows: TGCAGCGCCAGACTAGCCGGTTCCTACAATGAGCAGTTCTTC.

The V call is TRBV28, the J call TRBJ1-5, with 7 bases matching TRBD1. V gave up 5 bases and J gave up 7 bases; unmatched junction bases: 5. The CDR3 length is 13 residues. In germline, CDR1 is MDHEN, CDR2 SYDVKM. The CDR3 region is CASSPGTVQPQHF. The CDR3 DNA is TGTGCCAGCAGTCCCGGGACAGTACAGCCCCAGCATTTT.

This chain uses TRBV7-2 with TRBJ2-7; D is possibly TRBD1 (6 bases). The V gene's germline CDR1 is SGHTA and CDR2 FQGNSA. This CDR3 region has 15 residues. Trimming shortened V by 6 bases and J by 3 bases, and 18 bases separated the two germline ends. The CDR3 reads CASRPADSFHYEQYF. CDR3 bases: TGTGCCAGCAGACCAGCGGACAGTTTCCACTACGAGCAGTACTTC.

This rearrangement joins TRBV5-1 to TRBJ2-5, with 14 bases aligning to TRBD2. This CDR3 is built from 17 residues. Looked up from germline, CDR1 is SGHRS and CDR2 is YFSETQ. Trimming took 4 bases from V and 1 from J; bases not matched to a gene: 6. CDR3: CASSPPGLAGAQETQYF. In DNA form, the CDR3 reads TGCGCCAGCAGCCCGCCGGGACTAGCGGGAGCCCAAGAGACCCAGTACTTC.

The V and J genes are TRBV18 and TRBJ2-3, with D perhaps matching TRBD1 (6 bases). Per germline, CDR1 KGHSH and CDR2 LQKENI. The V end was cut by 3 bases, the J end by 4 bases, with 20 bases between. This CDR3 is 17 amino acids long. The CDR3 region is CASSPDSPGWVADTQYF. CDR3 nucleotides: TGTGCCAGCTCACCGGACAGCCCGGGGTGGGTTGCAGATACGCAGTATTTT.

The CDR3 DNA sequence: TGTGCCAGTAGAATGGACAGGGGGAGCTCCTACGAGCAGTACTTC. Translated, it gives CASRMDRGSSYEQYF. V is TRBV19 and J is TRBJ2-7; 10 bases align to TRBD1. J lost 0 bases, V lost 6 bases, and 5 bases had no gene match. Germline CDR1 is LNHDA and CDR2 is SQIVND (reference sequence). The CDR3 contains 15 residues.

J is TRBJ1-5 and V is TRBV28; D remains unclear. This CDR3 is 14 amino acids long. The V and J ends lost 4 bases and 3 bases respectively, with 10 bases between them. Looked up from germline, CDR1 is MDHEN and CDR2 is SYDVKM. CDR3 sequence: CASSSAGDNQPQHF. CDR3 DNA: TGTGCCAGCAGTTCAGCCGGGGACAATCAGCCCCAGCATTTT. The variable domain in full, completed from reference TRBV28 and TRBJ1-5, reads DVKVTQSSRYLVKRTGEKVFLECVQDMDHENMFWYRQDPGLGLRLIYFSYDVKMKEKGDIPEGYSVSREKKERFSLILESASTNQTSMYLCASSSAGDNQPQHFGDGTRLSIL.

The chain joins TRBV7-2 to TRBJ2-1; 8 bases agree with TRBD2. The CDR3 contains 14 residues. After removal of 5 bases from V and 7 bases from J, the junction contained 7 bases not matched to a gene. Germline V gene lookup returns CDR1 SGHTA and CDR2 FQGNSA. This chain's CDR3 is CASSDSGNRNEQFF. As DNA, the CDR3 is TGTGCCAGCAGCGATAGCGGGAACAGGAATGAGCAGTTCTTC.